The present T cell receptor (beta chain) was sequenced within a study of blood T cell repertoires in COVID-19. Background on the study: Italy, Spain and the United States were the sources of the convalescent and acute COVID-19 samples. The cDNA or gDNA used as material had been derived from T cells, B-cell-depleted T cells, or PBMCs.

As handled by the study authors: The authors estimated nucleated cell counts from reference gene primer amplification. Profiled with immunoSEQ multiplex PCR; TCRdb holds only in-frame clones, not every one. The DNA gave D and trimming, while V, J and clone size come from that table. The sample has roughly 130,000 clones, 90% seen once. While infection was still active, Seattle patients were enrolled and then followed longitudinally. With 1 base removed from V and 4 bases from J, the gap between germline ends came to 10 bases. This CDR3 is 14 amino acids long. Germline V gene lookup returns CDR1 LGHNA and CDR2 YSLEER.

The rearrangement links TRBV4-3 to TRBJ1-2, with D hard to call. The sequence was collected from a man in his fifties or sixties with COVID-19, enrolled during active disease. The sequenced sample was peripheral blood. The CDR3 region is CASSQGPRPYGYTF. For the CDR3, the DNA is TGCGCCAGCAGCCAAGGCCCGCGGCCCTATGGCTACACCTTC.